Listed below are T cell receptor beta chains from one sample, sequenced in a study of T cell repertoires in cytomegalovirus infection. TCRdb re-analysed the reads in MiXCR, keeping a single row per CDR3 protein. The profile shows roughly 640,000 distinct CDR3 sequences, about 24% of them singletons. Sample: CD8+ T cells from PBMCs. The receptor source for this set is a human donor in good health (CMV status not recorded). Some clones in this sample may be carry-over from other donors' samples. The CDR3 runs from the conserved cysteine through the conserved F or W. D genes are given only for firm matches. For some rows the clone size is stated as once, few or many, or as a class when expanded; others skip it.

V: TRBV19
D: NA
J: TRBJ1-1
size: NA
DNA: TGTGCCAGTAGTATGAGGAGGGAGGGAACTGAAGCTTTCTTT
CDR3: CASSMRREGTEAFF

V: TRBV7-3
D: NA
J: TRBJ2-4
size: NA
DNA: TGTGCCAGCAGCTTAATCATCTCCAGACCGCACATTCAGTACTTC
CDR3: CASSLIISRPHIQYF

V: TRBV28
D: NA
J: TRBJ2-3
size: many
DNA: TGTGCCAGCCGGCCAGGATACACAGATACGCAGTATTTT
CDR3: CASRPGYTDTQYF

V: TRBV6-1
D: NA
J: TRBJ1-1
size: few
DNA: TGTGCCAGCAGTCCCCCTATCCCCGGGAACACTGAAGCTTTCTTT
CDR3: CASSPPIPGNTEAFF

V: TRBV7-2
D: NA
J: TRBJ2-2
size: many
DNA: TGTGCCAGCAGCTTAGATATCGCGAACACCGGGGAGCTGTTTTTT
CDR3: CASSLDIANTGELFF

V: TRBV7-3
D: TRBD2
J: TRBJ2-1
size: NA
DNA: TGTGCCAGCAGCTTAAAGCGGGGGGGCAACGATGAGCAGTTCTTC
CDR3: CASSLKRGGNDEQFF

V: TRBV4-3
D: NA
J: TRBJ1-2
size: NA
DNA: TGCGCCAGCAGCCAAGACGGGGGCAGTAACTATGGCTACACCTTC
CDR3: CASSQDGGSNYGYTF

V: TRBV7-9
D: TRBD1
J: TRBJ2-1
size: few
DNA: TGTGCCAGCAGCTCCCTTGGGACAGGGTCCTACAATGAGCAGTTCTTC
CDR3: CASSSLGTGSYNEQFF

V: TRBV7-4
D: NA
J: TRBJ2-4
size: many
DNA: TGTGCCAGCAGCTACGGACAATTAGCCAAAAACATTCAGTACTTC
CDR3: CASSYGQLAKNIQYF

V: TRBV28
D: TRBD1
J: TRBJ1-1
size: NA
DNA: TGTGCCAGCAGTAGCCTGACAGGGAAAAACACTGAAGCTTTCTTT
CDR3: CASSSLTGKNTEAFF

V: TRBV2
D: NA
J: TRBJ2-5
size: few
DNA: TGTGCCAGCAGTGATAGTGGACGGCCAGAGACCCAGTACTTC
CDR3: CASSDSGRPETQYF

V: TRBV20-1
D: TRBD1
J: TRBJ1-1
size: NA
DNA: TGCAGTGCTAGAGACCGACAGGGGTTGAACACTGAAGCTTTCTTT
CDR3: CSARDRQGLNTEAFF

V: TRBV20-1
D: TRBD2
J: TRBJ2-7
size: few
DNA: TGCAGTGCTAGAGACCGGGGGGGGGACCGCGAGCAGTACTTC
CDR3: CSARDRGGDREQYF

V: TRBV6-6
D: NA
J: TRBJ2-1
size: few
DNA: TGTGCCAGCAGTTACACCCCCCTTGAGCAGTTCTTC
CDR3: CASSYTPLEQFF

V: TRBV27
D: TRBD2
J: TRBJ2-1
size: NA
DNA: TGTGCCAGCAGTTTATATGCCCCCGCGGGGGAAAGCTCCTACAATGAGCAGTTCTTC
CDR3: CASSLYAPAGESSYNEQFF

V: TRBV6-2/TRBV6-3
D: TRBD2
J: TRBJ2-7
size: few
DNA: TGTGCCAGCAGTTACCCTAGCGGGGAACAGTACGAGCAGTACTTC
CDR3: CASSYPSGEQYEQYF

V: TRBV7-6
D: NA
J: TRBJ2-3
size: few
DNA: TGTGCCAGCAGCTTAGACTACGCGGACACAGATACGCAGTATTTT
CDR3: CASSLDYADTDTQYF

V: TRBV28
D: TRBD2
J: TRBJ2-5
size: few
DNA: TGTGCCAGCAGGCAGGCCGGGACTAGCCTAGAGACCCAGTACTTC
CDR3: CASRQAGTSLETQYF

V: TRBV7-9
D: TRBD1
J: TRBJ1-6
size: NA
DNA: TGTGCCAGCAGCCCCTCGGACAGGGGGCATAATTCACCCCTCCACTTT
CDR3: CASSPSDRGHNSPLHF

V: TRBV10-3
D: NA
J: TRBJ2-1
size: NA
DNA: TGTGCCCTAAGCCGCGCGGAAGACTCCTACAATGAGCAGTTCTTC
CDR3: CALSRAEDSYNEQFF

V: TRBV7-9
D: TRBD1
J: TRBJ2-1
size: many
DNA: TGTGCCAGCAGCCCAGACGGGGACAGATACAATGAGCAGTTCTTC
CDR3: CASSPDGDRYNEQFF

V: TRBV2
D: TRBD1
J: TRBJ1-5
size: few
DNA: TGTGCCAGCAGCCGAACCGGGACAGTCTATAGCAATCAGCCCCAGCATTTT
CDR3: CASSRTGTVYSNQPQHF

V: TRBV6-6
D: NA
J: TRBJ2-6
size: NA
DNA: TGTGCCACCTACAGTAGAGCGGAGGTCTCTGGGGCCAACGTCCTGACTTTC
CDR3: CATYSRAEVSGANVLTF

V: TRBV12-3/TRBV12-4
D: NA
J: TRBJ1-1
size: few
DNA: TGTGCCAGCAGTTTCGGGATCTATGAAGCTTTCTTT
CDR3: CASSFGIYEAFF

V: TRBV28
D: NA
J: TRBJ2-7
size: many
DNA: TGTGCCAGCAGTTCTAGAGTAACCGGGGAATACGAGCAGTACTTC
CDR3: CASSSRVTGEYEQYF

V: TRBV28
D: NA
J: TRBJ2-7
size: many
DNA: TGTGCCAGCAGTTTCACTCGCTCCTACGAGCAGTACTTC
CDR3: CASSFTRSYEQYF

V: TRBV25-1
D: NA
J: TRBJ1-5
size: NA
DNA: TGTGCCAGCAGTCCCGGGACAAGCAATCAGCCCCAGCATTTT
CDR3: CASSPGTSNQPQHF

V: TRBV20-1
D: TRBD1
J: TRBJ1-1
size: few
DNA: TGCAGTGCTAGAGATCTGGGACAGCCCGAAGCTTTCTTT
CDR3: CSARDLGQPEAFF

V: TRBV10-3
D: TRBD1
J: TRBJ1-1
size: many
DNA: TGTGCCATCAGTCGGACGGCAGGGGGCCGTGAAGCTTTCTTT
CDR3: CAISRTAGGREAFF

V: TRBV28
D: NA
J: TRBJ2-5
size: many
DNA: TGTGCCAGCAGTGAGGAGTACCAAGAGACCCAGTACTTC
CDR3: CASSEEYQETQYF

V: TRBV7-8
D: NA
J: TRBJ1-2
size: many
DNA: TGTGCCAGCAGCTTAGTAGAGAGGAGGAATAGTGGCTACACCTTC
CDR3: CASSLVERRNSGYTF

V: TRBV5-1
D: TRBD1
J: TRBJ2-1
size: NA
DNA: TGCGCCAGCAGCTTGGGACAGGGGAATTTCTATGAGCAGTTCTTC
CDR3: CASSLGQGNFYEQFF

V: TRBV29-1
D: NA
J: TRBJ1-2
size: NA
DNA: TGCAGCGTTGAGATCGGGCACTTTAGGGAAACGGGTTGGGACTATGGCTACACCTTC
CDR3: CSVEIGHFRETGWDYGYTF

V: TRBV20-1
D: NA
J: TRBJ2-1
size: NA
DNA: TGCAGTGCTAGAGGAAAAGTGAGATCCTACAATGAGCAGTTCTTC
CDR3: CSARGKVRSYNEQFF

V: TRBV28
D: TRBD1
J: TRBJ2-3
size: NA
DNA: TGTGCCAGCAGTCTAGGGACAGGGGCCTCCACAGATACGCAGTATTTT
CDR3: CASSLGTGASTDTQYF

V: TRBV27
D: TRBD1
J: TRBJ1-5
size: NA
DNA: TGTGCCAGCGGACAGACAGGGTACAATCAGCCCCAGCATTTT
CDR3: CASGQTGYNQPQHF

V: TRBV7-2
D: TRBD2
J: TRBJ2-7
size: many
DNA: TGTGCCAGCAGCTTGAAACTAGCGGAAAACTACGAGCAGTACTTC
CDR3: CASSLKLAENYEQYF

V: TRBV12-3/TRBV12-4
D: TRBD1
J: TRBJ1-1
size: few
DNA: TGTGCCAGCAGTCCCCTACAGGGGGCCCTAATGAACACTGAAGCTTTCTTT
CDR3: CASSPLQGALMNTEAFF

V: TRBV5-4
D: NA
J: TRBJ2-1
size: NA
DNA: TGTGCCAGCAGCCAGGAAAGGTACCTCCCGTCACACAATGAGCAGTTCTTC
CDR3: CASSQERYLPSHNEQFF

V: TRBV2
D: NA
J: TRBJ2-2
size: few
DNA: TGTGCCCGGGGGAAGACCGGGGAGCTGTTTTTT
CDR3: CARGKTGELFF

V: TRBV7-2
D: NA
J: TRBJ1-2
size: many
DNA: TGTGCCAGCAGCTTAATGGGAAATGGCTACACCTTC
CDR3: CASSLMGNGYTF

V: TRBV28
D: NA
J: TRBJ2-7
size: many
DNA: TGTGCCAGCAGTTCTACTCGCGGGGTTGCCTACGAGCAGTACTTC
CDR3: CASSSTRGVAYEQYF

V: TRBV29-1
D: NA
J: TRBJ2-2
size: few
DNA: TGCAGCGTTGACGGGCCGTTCACCGGGGAGCTGTTTTTT
CDR3: CSVDGPFTGELFF

V: TRBV12-5
D: NA
J: TRBJ2-7
size: NA
DNA: TGTGCTAGTGGTAACTCGGGGGCAGCTTCCTACGAGCAGTACTTC
CDR3: CASGNSGAASYEQYF

V: TRBV19
D: NA
J: TRBJ1-1
size: NA
DNA: TGTGCCAGTAGTACCCAGGTCTCAGTGGCGGCTGAAGCTTTCTTT
CDR3: CASSTQVSVAAEAFF

V: TRBV29-1
D: TRBD1
J: TRBJ1-2
size: few
DNA: TGCAGCGTTCCAGACAGGGATGGCTACACCTTC
CDR3: CSVPDRDGYTF

V: TRBV25-1
D: NA
J: TRBJ2-3
size: NA
DNA: TGTGCCAGCAGTCCAGGGAGCGGCACAGATACGCAGTATTTT
CDR3: CASSPGSGTDTQYF

V: TRBV2
D: NA
J: TRBJ2-2
size: few
DNA: TGTGCCAGCAGTGAAGAAGAATCCCAGACATTATACACCGGGGAGCTGTTTTTT
CDR3: CASSEEESQTLYTGELFF

V: TRBV6-6
D: NA
J: TRBJ2-1
size: many
DNA: TGTGCCAGCAGTTACGTCGGGGGAGAATACAATGAGCAGTTCTTC
CDR3: CASSYVGGEYNEQFF

V: TRBV7-2
D: TRBD1
J: TRBJ2-4
size: many
DNA: TGTGCCAGCAGCATGCCCGGGACAGGGCACATTCAGTACTTC
CDR3: CASSMPGTGHIQYF

V: TRBV4-3
D: NA
J: TRBJ1-1
size: few
DNA: TGCGCCAGCAGCCCGGAGCCGGGGGACACTGAAGCTTTCTTT
CDR3: CASSPEPGDTEAFF

V: TRBV7-3
D: TRBD1
J: TRBJ2-1
size: few
DNA: TGTGCCAGCAGCCCTATGACAGGGGCAAGCTACAATGAGCAGTTCTTC
CDR3: CASSPMTGASYNEQFF

V: TRBV2
D: TRBD2
J: TRBJ2-1
size: few
DNA: TGTGCCAGCAGTGCGAGAGGACTAGCGGGGGCCGTCTCCTACAATGAGCAGTTCTTC
CDR3: CASSARGLAGAVSYNEQFF

V: TRBV20-1
D: NA
J: TRBJ1-4
size: NA
DNA: TGCAGTGCTAGAGGCCCATTCAAAATGTCTAATGAAAAACTGTTTTTT
CDR3: CSARGPFKMSNEKLFF

V: TRBV29-1
D: NA
J: TRBJ2-5
size: NA
DNA: TGCAGCGTCCGGACCCCGGGGCAAGAGACCCAGTACTTC
CDR3: CSVRTPGQETQYF

V: TRBV12-5
D: NA
J: TRBJ2-1
size: NA
DNA: TGTGCTAGTGCCGTTGGGGTCGATGAGCAGTTCTTC
CDR3: CASAVGVDEQFF

V: TRBV14
D: NA
J: TRBJ1-2
size: NA
DNA: TGTGCCAGCAGCCAACCCCGGGCGTTTTTCGTTGGCTACACCTTC
CDR3: CASSQPRAFFVGYTF

V: TRBV4-1
D: TRBD2
J: TRBJ2-1
size: NA
DNA: TGCGCCAGCAGCCAAGTTTTATCTTCACTAGCGGGGGAGTCCTACAATGAGCAGTTCTTC
CDR3: CASSQVLSSLAGESYNEQFF